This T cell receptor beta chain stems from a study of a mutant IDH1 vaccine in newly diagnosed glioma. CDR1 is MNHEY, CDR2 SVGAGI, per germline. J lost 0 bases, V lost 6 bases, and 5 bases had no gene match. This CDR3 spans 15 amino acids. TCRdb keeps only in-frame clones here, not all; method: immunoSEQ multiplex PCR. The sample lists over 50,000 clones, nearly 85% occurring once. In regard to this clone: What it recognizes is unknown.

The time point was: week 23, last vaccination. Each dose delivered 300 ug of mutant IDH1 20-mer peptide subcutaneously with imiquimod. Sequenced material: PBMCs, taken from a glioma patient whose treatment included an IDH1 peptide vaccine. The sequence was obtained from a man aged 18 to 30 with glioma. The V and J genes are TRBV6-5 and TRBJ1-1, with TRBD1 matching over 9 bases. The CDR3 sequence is CASSDRGKVNTEAFF. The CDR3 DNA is TGTGCCAGCAGCGACAGGGGGAAGGTGAACACTGAAGCTTTCTTT.